Following are 23 T cell receptor beta chains from one sample sequenced in a study of T-cell memory formation after mild COVID-19. TCRdb ran MiXCR on the 5' RACE reads and lists one entry per CDR3 protein. The data show some 110,000 distinct CDR3 sequences, more than 15% seen once. Sequencing was carried out using PBMCs or a T cell subset sorted from them (not recorded which). Receptors were obtained from an adult woman who had mild COVID-19 (a few samples of this study predate the infection). Cell type and time point are not known.

This clonotype was counted ten times or more. V and J are TRBV4-3 and TRBJ2-7; 8 bases are a match to TRBD1. The CDR3 is 17 residues long. Germline-derived CDR1 and CDR2 are LGHNA and YSLEER. With V trimmed by 1 base and J by 3 bases, 11 bases remained unmatched. CDR3 region: CASSQGDRQYGVYEQYF. The CDR3, as DNA: TGCGCCAGCAGCCAAGGGGACAGGCAATACGGGGTCTACGAGCAGTACTTC.

Written as DNA, the CDR3 is TGCAGTGCTAGAGATATGGTAACTGAAGCTTTCTTT. It specifies CSARDMVTEAFF. The chain has TRBV20-1 and TRBJ1-1; D is unclear. Germline CDR1 is DFQATT and CDR2 is SNEGSKA (reference sequence). The V and J ends lost 0 bases and 5 bases respectively, with 7 bases between them. The CDR3 covers 12 residues.

This clonotype showed up just a few times. The V gene is TRBV20-1, the J gene TRBJ2-1; D is unresolved. Germline V lookup: CDR1 DFQATT, CDR2 SNEGSKA (reference sequence). Between the trimmed V and J ends, which lost 3 bases and 7 bases, there was a span of 13 bases. The CDR3 spans 13 residues. CDR3 sequence: CSARGISRNEQFF. The CDR3 coding sequence is TGCAGTGCTAGGGGGATTAGTCGGAATGAGCAGTTCTTC.

The chain links TRBV7-3 to TRBJ2-3; 8 nucleotides agree with TRBD2. The CDR3 has 15 amino acids. The V segment lost 5 bases and the J segment 6 bases; nucleotides outside the gene matches: 10. Germline values: CDR1 SGHTA, CDR2 FQGTGA. The CDR3 region is CASSPLGGAGDTQYF. DNA of the CDR3: TGTGCCAGCAGCCCCCTCGGGGGGGCAGGGGATACGCAGTATTTT.

This clonotype was counted between two and nine times. CDR3 nucleotide sequence: TGTGCCAGCAGCTTCCGGGACAGGGGGCTTAATGAGCAGTTCTTC. Its translation is CASSFRDRGLNEQFF. The chain links TRBV7-9 to TRBJ2-1; 12 bases map to TRBD1. V was pared by 3 bases and J by 7 bases, with 4 bases of the junction left unmatched. The CDR3 runs 15 residues. Germline V gene lookup returns CDR1 SEHNR and CDR2 FQNEAQ (reference sequence).

This chain joins TRBV7-9 and TRBJ2-1; TRBD2 matches 10 bases. The CDR3 loop spans 16 amino acids. Trimming removed 1 base from V and 5 bases from J; junction bases left unmatched: 5. Germline CDR1 SEHNR, CDR2 FQNEAQ (reference sequence). The CDR3: CASSLGTSGVHNEQFF. As DNA, the CDR3 is TGTGCCAGCAGCTTAGGTACTAGCGGGGTCCACAATGAGCAGTTCTTC.

The DNA for the CDR3 is TGTGCCAGCAGCACATGGACAGGGGGCCTCTACAATGAGCAGTTCTTC. Protein sequence: CASSTWTGGLYNEQFF. The chain joins TRBV7-9 to TRBJ2-1; 11 nucleotides align to TRBD1. CDR1 and CDR2 from the germline V gene are SEHNR and FQNEAQ (reference sequence). The CDR3 has 16 residues. The junction had 6 bases not matched to a gene; V was cut back by 5 bases and J by 3 bases.

This clonotype was seen a handful of times. V and J are TRBV9 and TRBJ2-1; D not resolved. The CDR3 totals 15 residues. Trimming removed 3 bases from V and 0 bases from J, with 10 bases in between. Germline V gene data show CDR1 as SGDLS and CDR2 as YYNGEE. The CDR3 coding sequence is TGTGCCAGCAGCGAATCAGGAATCTCCTACAATGAGCAGTTCTTC. Protein sequence: CASSESGISYNEQFF.

The gene calls are TRBV30 and TRBJ1-1; no reliable D call. Trimming stripped 2 bases from V and 4 bases from J, with 5 bases between. This CDR3 contains 11 residues. Germline lookup yields CDR1 GTSNPN and CDR2 SVGIG (reference sequence). DNA for the CDR3: TGTGCCTGGAGTAGCAGCACTGAAGCTTTCTTT. It codes for CAWSSSTEAFF.

The rearrangement uses TRBV9 and TRBJ1-1; possible D gene TRBD1, 6 bases. The CDR3 totals 14 residues. Germline CDR1 SGDLS, CDR2 YYNGEE. The ends were cut back, 2 bases at V and 4 bases at J, with 12 bases in the middle. CDR3 sequence (DNA): TGTGCCAGCAGCGTGGGGGGCGCGAGCACTGAAGCTTTCTTT. Its protein is CASSVGGASTEAFF.

The chain joins TRBV4-1 to TRBJ2-3; D is perhaps TRBD2 (7 bases). This CDR3 spans 18 amino acids. The ends were cut back, 0 bases at V and 3 bases at J, with 19 bases in the middle. Germline lookup yields CDR1 MGHRA and CDR2 YSYEKL. DNA of the CDR3: TGCGCCAGCAGCCAAGACCCTTTGCCCGGGGGGCCAACAGATACGCAGTATTTT. Amino acid sequence: CASSQDPLPGGPTDTQYF.

The rearrangement uses TRBV12-3 or TRBV12-4 and TRBJ1-4; TRBD1 matches at 7 bases. This CDR3 comprises 15 residues. J was trimmed by 6 bases and V by 3 bases; bases with no gene match: 7. CDR3 DNA sequence: TGTGCCAGCAGTTTGTCCGGGACAGTTGATGAAAAACTGTTTTTT. Amino acids: CASSLSGTVDEKLFF.

This clonotype was detected a few times. This chain's CDR3 is CASRVSGGDYNEQFF. In DNA, the CDR3 is TGTGCCAGCAGGGTTAGCGGGGGGGACTACAATGAGCAGTTCTTC. The V gene is TRBV5-6, the J gene TRBJ2-1; 11 bases align to TRBD2. The germline gives CDR1 SGHDT, CDR2 YYEEEE. Trimming cost V 5 bases and J 3 bases; bases outside gene matches: 4. There are 15 residues in the CDR3.

The chain recombines TRBV4-1 with TRBJ2-2; 13 bases match TRBD2. V shed 4 bases, J shed 2 bases, and the junction held 7 bases outside the gene matches. Per the germline V gene, CDR1 is MGHRA and CDR2 is YSYEKL. This CDR3 contains 18 residues. In DNA form, the CDR3 reads TGCGCCAGCAGCCTACCCTGGACTAGCGGGGGAAACACCGGGGAGCTGTTTTTT. It translates to CASSLPWTSGGNTGELFF.

This clonotype was found a few times. The J gene is TRBJ2-7, the V gene TRBV5-1; TRBD2 agrees at 7 bases. This CDR3 is 14 amino acids long. V was pared by 4 bases and J by 3 bases, with 7 bases of the junction left unmatched. Germline loops: CDR1 SGHRS, CDR2 YFSETQ. The CDR3 loop reads CASSSGRGSYEQYF. The CDR3 bases are TGCGCCAGCAGCAGTGGTCGCGGGAGCTACGAGCAGTACTTC. The full variable domain, its missing parts supplied by reference TRBV5-1 and TRBJ2-7, is KAGVTQTPRYLIKTRGQQVTLSCSPISGHRSVSWYQQTPGQGLQFLFEYFSETQRNKGNFPGRFSGRQFSNSRSEMNVSTLELGDSALYLCASSSGRGSYEQYFGPGTRLTVT.

This clonotype was detected only a few times. This chain links TRBV7-8 with TRBJ2-3, with 9 bases identical to TRBD2. Trimming removed 4 bases from V and 2 bases from J; junction bases left unmatched: 1. Per germline, CDR1 SGHVS and CDR2 FQNEAQ. This CDR3 is built from 14 residues. The CDR3 DNA sequence: TGTGCCAGCAGCTCTAGCGGGGTCACAGATACGCAGTATTTT. Residues: CASSSSGVTDTQYF.

This clonotype was seen repeatedly, ten times or more. The chain employs TRBV12-3 or TRBV12-4 and TRBJ2-7; 7 nucleotides agree with TRBD1. The CDR3 runs to 15 residues. The junction had 12 bases not matched to a gene; V was cut back by 5 bases and J by 5 bases. This CDR3 reads CASSPPRDSHHEQYF. CDR3 DNA sequence: TGTGCCAGCAGTCCCCCAAGGGACAGCCACCACGAGCAGTACTTC.

Only a few counts were recorded for this clonotype. DNA of the CDR3: TGTGCCATCGCAGGGGGGGAAATTATAAACACTGAAGCTTTCTTT. It codes for CAIAGGEIINTEAFF. The genes are TRBV10-3 and TRBJ1-1; 7 positions match TRBD1. CDR1 is ENHRY, CDR2 SYGVKD, per germline. Trimming cost V 8 bases and J 2 bases; bases outside gene matches: 11. This CDR3 has 15 residues.

This clonotype was recorded a few times. This chain uses TRBV12-3 or TRBV12-4 with TRBJ2-7; 9 bases are shared with TRBD1. The ends lost 5 bases at V and 4 bases at J; junction bases unmatched: 3. The CDR3 has 13 residues. CDR3 DNA sequence: TGTGCCAGCAGTCCGACAGGGGGTTACGAGCAGTACTTC. Translating gives CASSPTGGYEQYF.

In its sample, this clonotype was seen a few times. The V gene is TRBV12-3 or TRBV12-4, the J gene TRBJ2-5; 11 nucleotides agree with TRBD2. V lost 4 bases and J lost 0; bases outside the gene matches: 4. This CDR3 has 16 amino acids. CDR3: CASSSPGLADQETQYF. The CDR3 DNA follows: TGTGCCAGCAGTTCACCGGGACTAGCGGACCAAGAGACCCAGTACTTC.

This chain joins TRBV28 and TRBJ2-7; perhaps TRBD2 as D (6 bases). V lost 1 base and J 5 bases, leaving 15 bases between the germline ends. The germline V gene has CDR1 MDHEN and CDR2 SYDVKM. This CDR3 is 15 amino acids long. CDR3 sequence reads: CASSLSYRPGDEQYF. As DNA, the CDR3 is TGTGCCAGCAGTTTATCTTACAGGCCGGGGGACGAGCAGTACTTC.

This clonotype showed up many times. This chain joins TRBV5-1 and TRBJ2-5; 8 bases agree with TRBD1. This CDR3 is built from 14 residues. The V gene end was trimmed by 7 bases and the J gene end by 4 bases; junction bases not matched to a gene: 9. Germline loops: CDR1 SGHRS, CDR2 YFSETQ. In DNA form, the CDR3 reads TGCGCCAGCGGAGACAGGGGAGTAGGAGAGACCCAGTACTTC. Translated, it gives CASGDRGVGETQYF.

This clonotype appeared a few times. The chain has TRBV4-1 and TRBJ2-1; no definite D call. V lost 3 bases and J 0 bases, leaving 9 bases between the germline ends. CDR3 size: 15 residues. Germline V gene data show CDR1 as MGHRA and CDR2 as YSYEKL. In DNA, the CDR3 is TGCGCCAGCAGCCATTTCGCGGACTCCTACAATGAGCAGTTCTTC. Amino acids: CASSHFADSYNEQFF.